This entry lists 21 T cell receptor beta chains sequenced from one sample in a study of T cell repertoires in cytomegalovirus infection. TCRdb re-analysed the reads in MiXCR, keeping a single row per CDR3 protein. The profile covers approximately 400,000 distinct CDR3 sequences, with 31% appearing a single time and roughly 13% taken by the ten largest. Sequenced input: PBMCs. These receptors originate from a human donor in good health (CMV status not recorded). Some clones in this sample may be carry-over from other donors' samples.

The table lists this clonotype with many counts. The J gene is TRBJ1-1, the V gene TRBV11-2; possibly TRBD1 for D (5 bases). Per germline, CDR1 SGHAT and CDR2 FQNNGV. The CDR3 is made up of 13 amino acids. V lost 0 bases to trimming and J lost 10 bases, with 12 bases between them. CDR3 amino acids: CASSLEVQGGAFF. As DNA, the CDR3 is TGTGCCAGCAGCTTAGAGGTCCAGGGAGGAGCTTTCTTT. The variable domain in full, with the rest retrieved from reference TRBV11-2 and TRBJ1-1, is EAGVAQSPRYKIIEKRQSVAFWCNPISGHATLYWYQQILGQGPKLLIQFQNNGVVDDSQLPKDRFSAERLKGVDSTLKIQPAKLEDSAVYLCASSLEVQGGAFFGQGTRLTVV.

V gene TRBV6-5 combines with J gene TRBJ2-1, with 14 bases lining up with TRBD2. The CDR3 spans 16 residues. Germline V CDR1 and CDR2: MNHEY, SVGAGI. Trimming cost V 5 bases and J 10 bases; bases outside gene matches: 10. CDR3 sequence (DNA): TGTGCCAGCAGTCCCCATGGGACTAGCGGGGGAGCCGAGCAGTTCTTC. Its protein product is CASSPHGTSGGAEQFF.

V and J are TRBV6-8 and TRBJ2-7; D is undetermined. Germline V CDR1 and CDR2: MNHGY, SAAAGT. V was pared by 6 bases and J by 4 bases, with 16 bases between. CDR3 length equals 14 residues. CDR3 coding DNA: TGTGCCAGCAGCCGGGCTGCCCCACCTTACGAGCAGTACTTC. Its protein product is CASSRAAPPYEQYF.

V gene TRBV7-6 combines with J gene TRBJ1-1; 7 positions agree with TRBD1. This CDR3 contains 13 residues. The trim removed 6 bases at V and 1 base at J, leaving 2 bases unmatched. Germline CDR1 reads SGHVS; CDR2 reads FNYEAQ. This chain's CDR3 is CASRTGENTEAFF. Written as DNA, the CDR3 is TGTGCCAGCAGAACAGGGGAGAACACTGAAGCTTTCTTT.

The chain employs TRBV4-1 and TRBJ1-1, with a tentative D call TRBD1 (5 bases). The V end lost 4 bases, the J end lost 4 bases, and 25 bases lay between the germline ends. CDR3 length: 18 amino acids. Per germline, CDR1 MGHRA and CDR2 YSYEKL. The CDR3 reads CASSPRGTVGYLATEAFF. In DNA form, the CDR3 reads TGCGCCAGCAGCCCCCGGGGCACAGTCGGGTATTTGGCCACTGAAGCTTTCTTT.

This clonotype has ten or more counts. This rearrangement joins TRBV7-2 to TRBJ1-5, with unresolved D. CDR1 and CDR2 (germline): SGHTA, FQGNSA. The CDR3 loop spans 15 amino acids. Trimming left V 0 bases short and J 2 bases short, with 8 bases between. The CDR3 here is CASSLAWAGNQPQHF. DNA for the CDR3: TGTGCCAGCAGCTTAGCGTGGGCAGGCAATCAGCCCCAGCATTTT. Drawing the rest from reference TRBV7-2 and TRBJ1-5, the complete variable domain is GAGVSQSPSNKVTEKGKDVELRCDPISGHTALYWYRQSLGQGLEFLIYFQGNSAPDKSGLPSDRFSAERTGGSVSTLTIQRTQQEDSAVYLCASSLAWAGNQPQHFGDGTRLSIL.

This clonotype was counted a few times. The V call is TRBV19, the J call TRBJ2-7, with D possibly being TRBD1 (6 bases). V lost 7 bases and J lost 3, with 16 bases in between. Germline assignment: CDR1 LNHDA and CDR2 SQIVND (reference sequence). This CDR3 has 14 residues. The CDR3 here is CASKPGHGGYEQYF. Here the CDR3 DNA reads TGTGCCAGTAAACCGGGACATGGGGGCTACGAGCAGTACTTC.

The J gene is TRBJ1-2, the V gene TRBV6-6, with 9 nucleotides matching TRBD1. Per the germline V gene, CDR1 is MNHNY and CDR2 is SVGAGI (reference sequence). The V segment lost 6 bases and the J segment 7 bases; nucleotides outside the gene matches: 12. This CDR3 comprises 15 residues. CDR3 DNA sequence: TGTGCCAGCAGGGGACAGGGCGTAGCGGGATTTGGCTACACCTTC. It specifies CASRGQGVAGFGYTF.

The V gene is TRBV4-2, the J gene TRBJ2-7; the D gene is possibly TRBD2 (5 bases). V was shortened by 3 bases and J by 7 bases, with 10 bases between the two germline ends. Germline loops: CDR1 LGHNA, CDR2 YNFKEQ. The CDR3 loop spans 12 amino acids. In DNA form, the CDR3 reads TGTGCCAGCAGCCAGGGATCGGGGGAGCAGTACTTC. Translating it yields CASSQGSGEQYF.

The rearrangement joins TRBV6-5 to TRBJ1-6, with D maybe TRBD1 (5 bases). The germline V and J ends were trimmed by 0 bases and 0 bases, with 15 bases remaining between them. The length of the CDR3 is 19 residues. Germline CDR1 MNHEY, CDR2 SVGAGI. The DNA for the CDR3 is TGTGCCAGCAGTTACTCGTTTCGGGGGGGTAGCTCCTATAATTCACCCCTCCACTTT. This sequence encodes CASSYSFRGGSSYNSPLHF.

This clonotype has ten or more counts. The CDR3 nucleotides read TGTGCCAGCGACGTTGGGATAAACACCGGGGAGCTGTTTTTT. It yields the protein CASDVGINTGELFF. The V gene is TRBV7-9, the J gene TRBJ2-2; D is unclear. CDR1 is SEHNR and CDR2 is FQNEAQ in the germline V gene (reference sequence). The CDR3 has 14 residues. V dropped 8 bases and J dropped 2 bases, with 12 bases sitting between them.

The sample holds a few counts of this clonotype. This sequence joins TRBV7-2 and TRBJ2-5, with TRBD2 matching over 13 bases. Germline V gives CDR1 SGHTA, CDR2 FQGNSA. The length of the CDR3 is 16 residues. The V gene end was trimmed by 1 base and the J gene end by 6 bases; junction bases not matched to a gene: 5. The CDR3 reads CASSLEGLAGRKTQYF. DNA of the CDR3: TGTGCCAGCAGCTTAGAGGGACTAGCGGGGCGGAAGACCCAGTACTTC.

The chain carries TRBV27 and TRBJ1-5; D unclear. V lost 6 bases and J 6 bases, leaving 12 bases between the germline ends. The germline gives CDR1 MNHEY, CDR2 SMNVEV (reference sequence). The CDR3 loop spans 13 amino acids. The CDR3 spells CASSLGMGQPQHF. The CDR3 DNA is TGTGCCAGCAGCCTAGGGATGGGTCAGCCCCAGCATTTT.

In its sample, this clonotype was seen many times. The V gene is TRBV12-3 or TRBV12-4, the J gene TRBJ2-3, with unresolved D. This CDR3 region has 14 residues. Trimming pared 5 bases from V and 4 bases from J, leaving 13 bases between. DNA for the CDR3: TGTGCCAGCAGTAGCCGACCTGGGGCAGATACGCAGTATTTT. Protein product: CASSSRPGADTQYF.

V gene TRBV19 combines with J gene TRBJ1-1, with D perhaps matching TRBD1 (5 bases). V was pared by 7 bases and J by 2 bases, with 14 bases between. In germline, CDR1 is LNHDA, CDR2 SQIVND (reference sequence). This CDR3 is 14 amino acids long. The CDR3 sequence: CASKVAGRNTEAFF. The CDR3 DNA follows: TGTGCCAGTAAGGTCGCAGGGAGAAACACTGAAGCTTTCTTT.

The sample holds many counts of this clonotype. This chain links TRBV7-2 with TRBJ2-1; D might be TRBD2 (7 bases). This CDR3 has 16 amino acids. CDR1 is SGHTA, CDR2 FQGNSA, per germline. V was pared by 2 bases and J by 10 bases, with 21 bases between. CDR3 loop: CASSLMVGGGAREQFF. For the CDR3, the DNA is TGTGCCAGCAGCTTAATGGTTGGTGGGGGGGCCCGAGAGCAGTTCTTC.

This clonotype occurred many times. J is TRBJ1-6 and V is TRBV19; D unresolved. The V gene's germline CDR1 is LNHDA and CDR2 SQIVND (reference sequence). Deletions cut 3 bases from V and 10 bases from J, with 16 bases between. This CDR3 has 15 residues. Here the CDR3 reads CASSMGYGEGSPLHF. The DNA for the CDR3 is TGTGCCAGTAGTATGGGATACGGGGAGGGATCACCCCTCCACTTT.

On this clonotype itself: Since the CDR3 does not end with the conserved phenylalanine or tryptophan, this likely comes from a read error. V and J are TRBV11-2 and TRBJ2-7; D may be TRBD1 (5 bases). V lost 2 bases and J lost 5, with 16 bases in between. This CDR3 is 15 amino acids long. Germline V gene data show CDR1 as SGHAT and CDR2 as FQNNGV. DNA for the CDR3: TGTGCCAGCAGCTTAAGGGGTCGGCCCGTCGACGAGCAGTACTAC. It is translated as CASSLRGRPVDEQYY.

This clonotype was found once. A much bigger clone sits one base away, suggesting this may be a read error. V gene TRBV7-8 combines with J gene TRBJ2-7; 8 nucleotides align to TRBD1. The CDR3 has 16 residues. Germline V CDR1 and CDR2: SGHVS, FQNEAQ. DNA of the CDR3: TGTGCCAGCAGCTCCACCTCGACAGGGGCAGAGCTAGGGCAGTCCTTC. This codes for CASSSTSTGAELGQSF.

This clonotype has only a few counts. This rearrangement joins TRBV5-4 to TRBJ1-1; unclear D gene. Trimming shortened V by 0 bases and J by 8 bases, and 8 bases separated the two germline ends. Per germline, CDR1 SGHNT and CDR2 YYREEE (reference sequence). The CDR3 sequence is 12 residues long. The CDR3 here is CASSLVGREAFF. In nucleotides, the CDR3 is TGTGCCAGCAGCTTGGTAGGCAGAGAAGCTTTCTTT.

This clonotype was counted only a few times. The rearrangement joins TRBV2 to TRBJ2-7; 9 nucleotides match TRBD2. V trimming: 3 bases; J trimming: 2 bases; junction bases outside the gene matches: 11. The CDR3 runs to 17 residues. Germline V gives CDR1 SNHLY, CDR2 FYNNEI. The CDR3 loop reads CASSDARGGPSAYEQYF. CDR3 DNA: TGTGCCAGCAGTGATGCGCGGGGGGGCCCATCGGCCTACGAGCAGTACTTC.